This TCR beta chain was captured in a study of blood T cell repertoires in COVID-19. TCRdb's copy holds only in-frame clones and misses some; the assay was immunoSEQ multiplex PCR. This table has 200,000 to 300,000 clones, 84% appearing once. CDR1 and CDR2 (germline): MNHNS, SASEGT. Trimming cost V 2 bases and J 6 bases, with 8 bases left between them. This CDR3 contains 12 residues. The rearrangement links TRBV6-1 to TRBJ2-7; tentatively, D is TRBD2 (6 bases). This receptor was obtained from a man between 60 and 75 years old with acute or convalescent COVID-19. Sequences were obtained from peripheral blood. CDR3 protein: CASSERGTEQYF. The CDR3 DNA sequence: TGTGCCAGCAGTGAACGGGGGACCGAGCAGTACTTC.